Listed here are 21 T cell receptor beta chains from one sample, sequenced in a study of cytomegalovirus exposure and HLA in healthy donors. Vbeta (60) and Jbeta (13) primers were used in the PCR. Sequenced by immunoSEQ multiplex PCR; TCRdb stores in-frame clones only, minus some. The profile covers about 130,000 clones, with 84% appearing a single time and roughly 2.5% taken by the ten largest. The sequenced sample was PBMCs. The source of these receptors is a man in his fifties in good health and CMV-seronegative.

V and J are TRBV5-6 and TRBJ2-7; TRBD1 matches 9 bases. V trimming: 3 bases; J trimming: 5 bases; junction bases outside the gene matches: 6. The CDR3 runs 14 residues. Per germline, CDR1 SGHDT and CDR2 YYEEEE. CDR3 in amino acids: CASSSWDRENEQYF. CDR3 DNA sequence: TGTGCCAGCAGCTCCTGGGACAGGGAGAACGAGCAGTACTTC.

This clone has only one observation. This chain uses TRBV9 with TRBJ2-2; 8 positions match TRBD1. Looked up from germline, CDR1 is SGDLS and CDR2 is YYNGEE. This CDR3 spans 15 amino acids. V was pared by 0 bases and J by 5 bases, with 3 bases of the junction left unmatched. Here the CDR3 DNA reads TGTGCCAGCAGCGTAGTACAGGGGGTTACCGGGGAGCTGTTTTTT. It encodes CASSVVQGVTGELFF.

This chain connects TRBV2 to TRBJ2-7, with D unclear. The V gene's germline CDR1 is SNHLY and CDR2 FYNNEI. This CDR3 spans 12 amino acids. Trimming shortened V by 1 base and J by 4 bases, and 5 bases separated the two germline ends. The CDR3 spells CASSEGRYEQYF. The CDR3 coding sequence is TGTGCCAGCAGTGAAGGGAGATACGAGCAGTACTTC.

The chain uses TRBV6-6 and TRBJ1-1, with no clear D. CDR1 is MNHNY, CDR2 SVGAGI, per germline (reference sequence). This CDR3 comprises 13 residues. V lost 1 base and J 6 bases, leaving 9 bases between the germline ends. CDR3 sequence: CASSYFELAEAFF. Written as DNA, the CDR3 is TGTGCCAGCAGTTACTTCGAACTCGCTGAAGCTTTCTTT.

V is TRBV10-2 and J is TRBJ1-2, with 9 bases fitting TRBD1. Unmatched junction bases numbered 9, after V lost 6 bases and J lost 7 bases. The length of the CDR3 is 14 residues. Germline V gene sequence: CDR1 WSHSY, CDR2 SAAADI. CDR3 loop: CASRGTGQIRGYTF. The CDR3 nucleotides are TGCGCCAGCAGGGGGACAGGGCAAATACGTGGCTACACCTTC.

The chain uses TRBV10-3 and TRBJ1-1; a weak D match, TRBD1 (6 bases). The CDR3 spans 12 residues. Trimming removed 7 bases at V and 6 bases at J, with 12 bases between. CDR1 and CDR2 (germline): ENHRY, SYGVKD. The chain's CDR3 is CAITGGGPEAFF. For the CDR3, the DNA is TGTGCCATCACGGGGGGGGGCCCTGAAGCTTTCTTT.

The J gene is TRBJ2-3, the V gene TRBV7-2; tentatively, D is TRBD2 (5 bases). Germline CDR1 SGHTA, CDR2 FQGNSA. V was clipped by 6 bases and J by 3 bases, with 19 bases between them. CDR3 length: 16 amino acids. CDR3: CASRSETKDITDTQYF. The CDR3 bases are TGTGCCAGCAGGTCAGAGACTAAAGATATTACAGATACGCAGTATTTT.

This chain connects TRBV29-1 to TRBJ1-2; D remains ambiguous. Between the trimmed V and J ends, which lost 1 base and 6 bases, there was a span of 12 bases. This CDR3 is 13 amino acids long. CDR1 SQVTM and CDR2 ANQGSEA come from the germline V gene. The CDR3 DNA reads TGCAGCGTTGAAGGTACCGGGTTTAATGGCTACACCTTC. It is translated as CSVEGTGFNGYTF.

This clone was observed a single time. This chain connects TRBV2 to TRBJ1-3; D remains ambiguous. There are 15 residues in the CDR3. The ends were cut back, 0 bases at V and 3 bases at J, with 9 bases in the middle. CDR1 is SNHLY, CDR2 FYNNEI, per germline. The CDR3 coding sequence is TGTGCCAGCAGTGAAGCTAACCGGGTTGGAAACACCATATATTTT. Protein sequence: CASSEANRVGNTIYF.

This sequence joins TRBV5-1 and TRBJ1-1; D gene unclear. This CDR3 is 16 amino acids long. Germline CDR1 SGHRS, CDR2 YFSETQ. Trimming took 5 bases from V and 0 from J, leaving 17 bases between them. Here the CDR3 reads CASRKRGSPLNTEAFF. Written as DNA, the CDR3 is TGCGCCAGCAGAAAAAGAGGTTCTCCCTTGAACACTGAAGCTTTCTTT.

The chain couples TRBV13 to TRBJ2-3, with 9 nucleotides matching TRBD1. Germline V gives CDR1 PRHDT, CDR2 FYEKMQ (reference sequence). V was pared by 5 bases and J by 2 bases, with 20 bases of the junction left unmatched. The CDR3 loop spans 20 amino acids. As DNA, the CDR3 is TGTGCCAGCAGCACATTGGGCTTTAGGGACAGGGACCACTACACAGATACGCAGTATTTT. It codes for CASSTLGFRDRDHYTDTQYF.

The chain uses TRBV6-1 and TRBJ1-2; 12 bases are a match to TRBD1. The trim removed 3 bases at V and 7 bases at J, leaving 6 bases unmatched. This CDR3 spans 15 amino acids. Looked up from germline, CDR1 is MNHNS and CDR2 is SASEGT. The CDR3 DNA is TGTGCCAGCAGTGACGGGACAGGGGGCATCGGTGGCTACACCTTC. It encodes CASSDGTGGIGGYTF.

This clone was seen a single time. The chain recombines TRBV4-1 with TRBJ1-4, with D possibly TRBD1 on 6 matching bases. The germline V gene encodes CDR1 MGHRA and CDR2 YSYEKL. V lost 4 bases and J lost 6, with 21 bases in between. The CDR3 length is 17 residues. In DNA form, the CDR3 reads TGCGCCAGCAGCCTCTCCTTTACTAGGACAGTTTATGAAAAACTGTTTTTT. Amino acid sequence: CASSLSFTRTVYEKLFF.

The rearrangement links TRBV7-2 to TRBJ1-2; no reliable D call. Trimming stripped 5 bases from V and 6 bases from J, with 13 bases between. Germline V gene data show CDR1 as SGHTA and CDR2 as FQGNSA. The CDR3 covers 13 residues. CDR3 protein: CASSPYRDHGYTF. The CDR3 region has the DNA TGTGCCAGCAGCCCGTACAGAGACCATGGCTACACCTTC.

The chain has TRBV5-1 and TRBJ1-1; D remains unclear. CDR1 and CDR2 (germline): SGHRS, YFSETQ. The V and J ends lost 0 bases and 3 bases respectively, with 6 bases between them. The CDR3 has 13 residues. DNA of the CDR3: TGCGCCAGCAGCTTGGCGGGTCACACTGAAGCTTTCTTT. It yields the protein CASSLAGHTEAFF.

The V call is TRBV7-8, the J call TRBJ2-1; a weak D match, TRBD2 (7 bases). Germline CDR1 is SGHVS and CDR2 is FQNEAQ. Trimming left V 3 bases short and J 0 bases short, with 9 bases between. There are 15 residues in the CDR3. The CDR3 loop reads CASSLGGGSYNEQFF. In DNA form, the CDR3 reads TGTGCCAGCAGCTTGGGAGGGGGCTCCTACAATGAGCAGTTCTTC.

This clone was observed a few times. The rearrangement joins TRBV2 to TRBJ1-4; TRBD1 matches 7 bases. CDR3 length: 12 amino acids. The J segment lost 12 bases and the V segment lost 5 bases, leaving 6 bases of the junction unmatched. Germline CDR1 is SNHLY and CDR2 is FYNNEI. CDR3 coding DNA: TGTGCCAGCAGTTTACACAGGGGAGAACTGTTTTTT. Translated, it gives CASSLHRGELFF.

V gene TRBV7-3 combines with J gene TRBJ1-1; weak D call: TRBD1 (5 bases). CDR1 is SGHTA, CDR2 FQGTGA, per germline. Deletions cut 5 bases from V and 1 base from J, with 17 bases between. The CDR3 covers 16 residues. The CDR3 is CASSPQMDIKNTEAFF. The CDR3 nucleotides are TGTGCCAGCAGCCCCCAGATGGACATAAAGAACACTGAAGCTTTCTTT. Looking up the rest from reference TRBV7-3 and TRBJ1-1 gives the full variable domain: GAGVSQTPSNKVTEKGKYVELRCDPISGHTALYWYRQSLGQGPEFLIYFQGTGAADDSGLPNDRFFAVRPEGSVSTLKIQRTERGDSAVYLCASSPQMDIKNTEAFFGQGTRLTVV.

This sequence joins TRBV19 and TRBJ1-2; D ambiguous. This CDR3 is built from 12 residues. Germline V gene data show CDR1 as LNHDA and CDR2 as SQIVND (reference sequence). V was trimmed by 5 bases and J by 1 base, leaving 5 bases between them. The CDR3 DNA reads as TGTGCCAGTAGTTCCAATAACTATGGCTACACCTTC. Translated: CASSSNNYGYTF.

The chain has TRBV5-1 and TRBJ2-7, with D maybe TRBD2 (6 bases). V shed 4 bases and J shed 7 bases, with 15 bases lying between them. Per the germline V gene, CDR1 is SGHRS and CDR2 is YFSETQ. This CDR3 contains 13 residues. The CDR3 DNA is TGCGCCAGCAGCCTACTAGCTTCGAGGGAGCAGTACTTC. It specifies CASSLLASREQYF.

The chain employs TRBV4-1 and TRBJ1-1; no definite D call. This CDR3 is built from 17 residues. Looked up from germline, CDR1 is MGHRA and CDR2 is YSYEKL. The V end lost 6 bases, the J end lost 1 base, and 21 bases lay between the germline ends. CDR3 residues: CASSPLDGGSWNTEAFF. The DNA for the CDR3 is TGCGCCAGCAGTCCCCTGGACGGAGGTTCATGGAACACTGAAGCTTTCTTT.